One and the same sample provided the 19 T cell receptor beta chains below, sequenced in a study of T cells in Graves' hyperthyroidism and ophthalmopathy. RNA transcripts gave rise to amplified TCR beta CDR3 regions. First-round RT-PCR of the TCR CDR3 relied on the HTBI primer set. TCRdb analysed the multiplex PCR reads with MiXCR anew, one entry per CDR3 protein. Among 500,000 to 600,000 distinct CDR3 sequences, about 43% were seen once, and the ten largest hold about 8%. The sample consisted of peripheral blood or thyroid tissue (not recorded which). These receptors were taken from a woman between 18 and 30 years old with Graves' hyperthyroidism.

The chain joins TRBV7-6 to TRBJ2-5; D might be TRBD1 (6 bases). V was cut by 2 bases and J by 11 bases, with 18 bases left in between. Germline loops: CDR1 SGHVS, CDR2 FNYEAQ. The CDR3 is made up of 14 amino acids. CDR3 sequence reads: CASSLIAGAFEQYF. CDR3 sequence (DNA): TGTGCCAGCAGCTTAATTGCAGGGGCGTTTGAGCAGTACTTC.

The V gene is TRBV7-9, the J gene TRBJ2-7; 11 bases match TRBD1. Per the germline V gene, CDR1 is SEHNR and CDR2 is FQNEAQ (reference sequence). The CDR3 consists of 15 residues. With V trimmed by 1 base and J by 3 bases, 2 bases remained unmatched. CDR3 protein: CASSLEGQGDYEQYF. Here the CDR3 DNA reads TGTGCCAGCAGCTTAGAGGGACAGGGGGACTACGAGCAGTACTTC.

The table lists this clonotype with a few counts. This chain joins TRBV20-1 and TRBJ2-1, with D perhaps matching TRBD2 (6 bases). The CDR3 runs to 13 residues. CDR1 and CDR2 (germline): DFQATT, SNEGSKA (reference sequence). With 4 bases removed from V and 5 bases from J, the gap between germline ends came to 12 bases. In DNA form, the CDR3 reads TGCAGTGCTAAGGACTACCTGGACAATGAGCAGTTCTTC. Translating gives CSAKDYLDNEQFF.

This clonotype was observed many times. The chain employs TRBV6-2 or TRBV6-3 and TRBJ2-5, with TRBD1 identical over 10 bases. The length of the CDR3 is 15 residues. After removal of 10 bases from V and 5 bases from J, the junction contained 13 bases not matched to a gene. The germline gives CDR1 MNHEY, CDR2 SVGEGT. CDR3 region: CATLLQGQGMETQYF. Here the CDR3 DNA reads TGTGCCACCCTACTGCAGGGACAGGGGATGGAGACCCAGTACTTC.

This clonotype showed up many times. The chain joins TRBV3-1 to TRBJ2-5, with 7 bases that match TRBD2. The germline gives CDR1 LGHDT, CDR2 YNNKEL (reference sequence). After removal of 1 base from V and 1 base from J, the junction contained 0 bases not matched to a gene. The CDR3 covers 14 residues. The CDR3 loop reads CASSQAGGQETQYF. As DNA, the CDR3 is TGTGCCAGCAGCCAAGCGGGGGGCCAAGAGACCCAGTACTTC.

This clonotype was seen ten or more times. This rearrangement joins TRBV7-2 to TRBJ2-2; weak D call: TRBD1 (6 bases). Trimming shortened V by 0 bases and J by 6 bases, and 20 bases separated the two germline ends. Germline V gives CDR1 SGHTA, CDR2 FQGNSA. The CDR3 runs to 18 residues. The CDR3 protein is CASSLALGGGRVAGELFF. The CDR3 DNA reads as TGTGCCAGCAGCTTAGCGTTAGGGGGTGGGCGGGTCGCCGGGGAGCTGTTTTTT.

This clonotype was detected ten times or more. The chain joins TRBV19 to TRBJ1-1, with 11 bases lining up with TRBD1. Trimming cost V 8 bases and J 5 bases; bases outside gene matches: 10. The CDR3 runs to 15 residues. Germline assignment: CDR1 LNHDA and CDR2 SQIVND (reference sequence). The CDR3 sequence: CASGGTGGRGTEAFF. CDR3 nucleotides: TGTGCCAGTGGGGGGACAGGGGGAAGGGGAACTGAAGCTTTCTTT.

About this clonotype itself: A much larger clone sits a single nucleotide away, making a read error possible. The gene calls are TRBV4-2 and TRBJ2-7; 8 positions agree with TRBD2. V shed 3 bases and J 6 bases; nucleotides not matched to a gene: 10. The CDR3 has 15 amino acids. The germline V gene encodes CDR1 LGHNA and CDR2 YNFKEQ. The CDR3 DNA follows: TGTGCCAGCAGCCAGTGGTCTAGCGGGCCTTGCGAGCAGTACTTC. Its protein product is CASSQWSSGPCEQYF.

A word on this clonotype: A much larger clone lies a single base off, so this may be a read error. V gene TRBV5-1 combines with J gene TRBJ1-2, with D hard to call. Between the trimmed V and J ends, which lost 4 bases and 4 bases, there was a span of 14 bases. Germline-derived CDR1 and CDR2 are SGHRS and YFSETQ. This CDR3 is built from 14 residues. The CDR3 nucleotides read TGCGCCAGCAGCCTCCCGGACGGGTCCTATGGCTACACCTTC. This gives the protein CASSLPDGSYGYTF.

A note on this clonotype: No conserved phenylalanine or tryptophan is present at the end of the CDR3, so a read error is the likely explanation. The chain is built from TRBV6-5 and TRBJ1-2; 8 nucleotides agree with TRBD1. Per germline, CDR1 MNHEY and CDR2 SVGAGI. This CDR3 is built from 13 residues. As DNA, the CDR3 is TGTGCCATCAGTTACTCTCAGGGGGCAGATTACACCCTC. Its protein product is CAISYSQGADYTL.

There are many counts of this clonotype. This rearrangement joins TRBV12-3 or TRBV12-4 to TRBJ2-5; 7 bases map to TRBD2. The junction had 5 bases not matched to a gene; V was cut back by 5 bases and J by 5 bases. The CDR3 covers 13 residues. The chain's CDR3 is CASSGLGGETQYF. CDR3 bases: TGTGCCAGCAGTGGACTGGGGGGGGAGACCCAGTACTTC.

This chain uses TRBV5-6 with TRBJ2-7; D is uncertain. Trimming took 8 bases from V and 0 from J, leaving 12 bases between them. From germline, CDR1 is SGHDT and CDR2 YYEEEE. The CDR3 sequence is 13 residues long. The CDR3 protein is CASSQQFSYEQYF. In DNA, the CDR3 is TGTGCCAGTAGCCAGCAATTCTCCTACGAGCAGTACTTC.

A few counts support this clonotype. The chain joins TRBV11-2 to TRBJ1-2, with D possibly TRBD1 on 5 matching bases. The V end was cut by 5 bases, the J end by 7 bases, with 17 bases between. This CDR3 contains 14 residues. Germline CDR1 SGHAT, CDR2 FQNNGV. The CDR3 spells CASSPPQRGGGYTF. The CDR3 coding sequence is TGTGCCAGCAGCCCCCCCCAGAGGGGTGGTGGCTACACCTTC.

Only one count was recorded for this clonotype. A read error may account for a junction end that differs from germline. The CDR3 protein is CSAAGQANSPLYF. CDR3 DNA sequence: TGCAGTGCCGCGGGACAGGCTAATTCACCCCTCTACTTT. The chain links TRBV20-1 to TRBJ1-6; TRBD1 agrees at 8 bases. From germline, CDR1 is DFQATT and CDR2 SNEGSKA (reference sequence). This CDR3 region has 13 residues.

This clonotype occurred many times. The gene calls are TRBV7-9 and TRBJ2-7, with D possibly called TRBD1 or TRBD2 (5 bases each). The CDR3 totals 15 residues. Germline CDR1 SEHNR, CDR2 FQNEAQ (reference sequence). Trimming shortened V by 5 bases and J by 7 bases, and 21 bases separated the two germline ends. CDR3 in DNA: TGTGCCAGCAGCATCCGGGACCGAAAGAAGTGGGAGCAGTACTTC. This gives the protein CASSIRDRKKWEQYF.

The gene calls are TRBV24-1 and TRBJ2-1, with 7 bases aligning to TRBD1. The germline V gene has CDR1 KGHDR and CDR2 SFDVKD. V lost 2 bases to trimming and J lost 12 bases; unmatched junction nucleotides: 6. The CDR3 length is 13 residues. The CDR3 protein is CATSDSQRTGQFF. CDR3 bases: TGTGCCACCAGTGATTCCCAGCGGACAGGGCAGTTCTTC.

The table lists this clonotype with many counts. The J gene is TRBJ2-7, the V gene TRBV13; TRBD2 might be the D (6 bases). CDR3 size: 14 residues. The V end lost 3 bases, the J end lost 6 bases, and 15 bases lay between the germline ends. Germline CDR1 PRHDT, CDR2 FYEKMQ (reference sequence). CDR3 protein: CASSFLTSRGEQYF. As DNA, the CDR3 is TGTGCCAGCAGCTTCTTGACTAGTCGAGGCGAGCAGTACTTC.

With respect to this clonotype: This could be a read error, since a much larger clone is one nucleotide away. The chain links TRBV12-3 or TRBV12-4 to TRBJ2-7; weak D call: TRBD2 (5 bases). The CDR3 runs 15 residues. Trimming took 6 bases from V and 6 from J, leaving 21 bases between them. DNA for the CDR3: TGTGCCAGCAGCGAAGGGTCACTAGTTGGCCGCGAGCAGTACTTC. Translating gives CASSEGSLVGREQYF.

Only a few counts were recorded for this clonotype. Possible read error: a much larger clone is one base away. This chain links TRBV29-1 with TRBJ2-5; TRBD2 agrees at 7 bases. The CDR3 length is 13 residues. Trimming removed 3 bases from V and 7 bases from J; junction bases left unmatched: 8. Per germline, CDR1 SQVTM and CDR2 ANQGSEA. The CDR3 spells CSVETGRSGTQYF. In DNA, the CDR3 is TGCAGCGTTGAGACCGGGAGGTCAGGGACCCAGTACTTC.